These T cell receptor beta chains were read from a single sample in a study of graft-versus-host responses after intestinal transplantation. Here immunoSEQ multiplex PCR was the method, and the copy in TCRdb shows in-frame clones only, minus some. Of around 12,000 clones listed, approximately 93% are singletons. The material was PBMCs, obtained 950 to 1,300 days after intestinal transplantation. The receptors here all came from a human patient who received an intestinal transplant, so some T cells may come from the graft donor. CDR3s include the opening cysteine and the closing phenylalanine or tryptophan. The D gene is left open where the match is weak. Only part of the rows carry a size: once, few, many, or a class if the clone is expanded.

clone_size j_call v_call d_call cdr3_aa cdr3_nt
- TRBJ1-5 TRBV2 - CASSWSNQPQHF TGTGCCAGCAGTTGGAGCAATCAGCCCCAGCATTTT
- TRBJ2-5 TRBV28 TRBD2 CASRRTSGVFAQETQYF TGTGCCAGCCGGAGGACTAGCGGGGTTTTTGCCCAAGAGACCCAGTACTTC
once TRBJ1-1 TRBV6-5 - CASSYGRGDTEAFF TGTGCCAGCAGTTACGGCAGGGGAGATACTGAAGCTTTCTTT
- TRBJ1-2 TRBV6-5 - CASRRTLWNGYTF TGTGCCAGCAGGCGTACTCTATGGAATGGCTACACCTTC
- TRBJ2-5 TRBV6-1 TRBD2 CASSEPGLAGVTRVETQYF TGTGCCAGCAGTGAGCCGGGACTAGCGGGGGTCACCAGGGTGGAGACCCAGTACTTC
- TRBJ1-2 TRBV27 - CASSRTVNYGYTF TGTGCCAGCAGTCGGACGGTTAACTATGGCTACACCTTC
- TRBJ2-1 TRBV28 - CASGDPAAYNEQFF TGTGCCAGCGGAGACCCAGCTGCCTACAATGAGCAGTTCTTC
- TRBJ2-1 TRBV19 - CASSIGRDNEQFF TGTGCCAGTAGTATTGGTCGGGACAATGAGCAGTTCTTC
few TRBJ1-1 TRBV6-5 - CASSYWARGTEAFF TGTGCCAGCAGTTACTGGGCAAGGGGCACTGAAGCTTTCTTT
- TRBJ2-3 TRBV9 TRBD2 CASSVSGGPDTQYF TGTGCCAGCAGCGTTAGCGGGGGTCCAGATACGCAGTATTTT
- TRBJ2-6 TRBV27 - CASSFGVGFGANVLTF TGTGCCAGCAGTTTTGGGGTAGGGTTCGGGGCCAACGTCCTGACTTTC
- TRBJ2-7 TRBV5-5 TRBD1 CASNAGTGGSYEQYF TGTGCCAGCAACGCCGGGACAGGGGGCTCCTACGAGCAGTACTTC
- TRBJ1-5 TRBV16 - CASSQGIGAGHSNQPQHF TGTGCCAGCAGCCAAGGTATCGGGGCAGGTCATAGCAATCAGCCCCAGCATTTT
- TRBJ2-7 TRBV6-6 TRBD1 CASSYSSGQIYEQYF TGTGCCAGCAGTTACTCATCGGGACAGATATACGAGCAGTACTTC
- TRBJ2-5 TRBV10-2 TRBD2 CASSELAGGRQTQYF TGCGCCAGCAGTGAACTAGCGGGGGGTCGACAGACCCAGTACTTC
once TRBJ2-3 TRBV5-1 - CASSLRGGSDTQYF TGCGCCAGCAGCTTGCGGGGTGGGAGCGATACGCAGTATTTT
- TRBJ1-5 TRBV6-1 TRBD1 CASSGQGPPQPQHF TGTGCCAGCAGTGGACAGGGCCCCCCTCAGCCCCAGCATTTT
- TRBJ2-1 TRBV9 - CASTAGGGSYNEQFF TGTGCCAGCACCGCCGGGGGTGGCTCCTACAATGAGCAGTTCTTC